Below are 16 T cell receptor beta chains sequenced from a single sample in a study of regulatory T cells in long-lasting Graves disease. Time point meaning: newly diagnosed GD, antithyroid drugs for less than 3 months. Construction of the TCR library relied on RNA isolated from PBMCs. The TCR beta library used iRepertoire HTBI primers with Arm-PCR amplification of CDR3. One entry per CDR3 protein, called by TCRdb with MiXCR from the multiplex PCR reads. The sample consists of under 400,000 distinct CDR3 sequences, roughly 17% of them appearing once. Separately, the same data were catalogued under a study of T cells in Graves' hyperthyroidism and ophthalmopathy.

This specimen was peripheral blood mononuclear cells (PBMCs), taken at new diagnosis, from a patient treated with antithyroid drugs. The receptors stem from a middle-aged man with Graves disease.

This clonotype was counted between two and nine times. V and J are TRBV5-5 and TRBJ2-2; D perhaps matches TRBD2 (6 bases). The germline V gene encodes CDR1 SGHKS and CDR2 YYEKEE (reference sequence). The CDR3 is 15 residues long. V shed 0 bases and J shed 3 bases, with 9 bases lying between them. The CDR3: CASSLVRGYTGELFF. In nucleotides, the CDR3 is TGTGCCAGCAGCTTGGTCCGGGGGTACACCGGGGAGCTGTTTTTT.

The chain recombines TRBV5-6 with TRBJ2-1; 8 bases are shared with TRBD2. The CDR3 contains 15 residues. Germline V gives CDR1 SGHDT, CDR2 YYEEEE. V was clipped by 4 bases and J by 1 base; unmatched bases: 4. The CDR3 DNA reads as TGTGCCAGCAGCAAAAGCGGGGGTTCCTACAATGAGCAGTTCTTC. Residues: CASSKSGGSYNEQFF.

This clonotype was counted at least ten times. V gene TRBV7-8 combines with J gene TRBJ1-5; the D is unclear. In germline, CDR1 is SGHVS, CDR2 FQNEAQ. There are 14 residues in the CDR3. V was cut by 4 bases and J by 9 bases, with 16 bases left in between. The CDR3 nucleotides are TGTGCCAGCAGCTCTACAGTAAACAATTTGCCCCAGCATTTT. Residues: CASSSTVNNLPQHF.

This clonotype has a count of ten or more. This chain links TRBV7-9 with TRBJ2-5, with D perhaps TRBD1 (6 bases). The CDR3 runs 15 residues. The V end lost 5 bases, the J end lost 0 bases, and 13 bases lay between the germline ends. In germline, CDR1 is SEHNR, CDR2 FQNEAQ (reference sequence). The CDR3, as DNA: TGTGCCAGCAGCAGACCGGGACATTACCAAGAGACCCAGTACTTC. Residues: CASSRPGHYQETQYF.

The chain combines TRBV7-3 with TRBJ2-7; D uncertain. There are 14 residues in the CDR3. Germline-derived CDR1 and CDR2 are SGHTA and FQGTGA. V was trimmed by 0 bases and J by 2 bases, leaving 8 bases between them. CDR3 nucleotide sequence: TGTGCCAGCAGCTTAACAGCCCAGACCTACGAGCAGTACTTC. Translation gives CASSLTAQTYEQYF.

Ten or more counts support this clonotype. The rearrangement uses TRBV18 and TRBJ1-1, with D perhaps matching TRBD1 (6 bases). V gave up 6 bases and J gave up 0 bases, with 11 bases separating them. Germline loops: CDR1 KGHSH, CDR2 LQKENI. The CDR3 is 14 residues long. CDR3 loop: CASSGQSMNTEAFF. In nucleotides, the CDR3 is TGTGCCAGCTCCGGACAGTCAATGAACACTGAAGCTTTCTTT. The full variable domain, in which reference TRBV18 and TRBJ1-1 provide the parts outside the CDR3, is NAGVMQNPRHLVRRRGQEARLRCSPMKGHSHVYWYRQLPEEGLKFMVYLQKENIIDESGMPKERFSAEFPKEGPSILRIQQVVRGDSAAYFCASSGQSMNTEAFFGQGTRLTVV.

This clonotype was seen repeatedly, ten times or more. V usage is TRBV2 and J usage is TRBJ2-1; tentatively, D is TRBD2 (5 bases). CDR3 length: 13 amino acids. The germline V gene encodes CDR1 SNHLY and CDR2 FYNNEI. V dropped 1 base and J dropped 4 bases, with 5 bases sitting between them. The CDR3 DNA sequence: TGTGCCAGCAGTGAAGGGGAGTACAATGAGCAGTTCTTC. As protein: CASSEGEYNEQFF.

CDR3 DNA sequence: TGTGCCAGCAGCCCTTGGGGGGGCTCCTACAATGAGCAGTTCTTC. Protein product: CASSPWGGSYNEQFF. The genes are TRBV12-3 or TRBV12-4 and TRBJ2-1; TRBD2 matches 7 bases. The CDR3 extends over 15 amino acids. With V trimmed by 6 bases and J by 0 bases, 5 bases remained unmatched.

This clonotype was seen many times. The chain recombines TRBV20-1 with TRBJ2-7; the match to TRBD2 covers 7 bases. This CDR3 contains 14 residues. V trimming: 7 bases; J trimming: 2 bases; junction bases outside the gene matches: 11. In germline, CDR1 is DFQATT, CDR2 SNEGSKA (reference sequence). CDR3 sequence reads: CSGIIAGNTYEQYF. The CDR3 nucleotides read TGCAGTGGAATCATAGCGGGTAATACCTACGAGCAGTACTTC.

This clonotype was observed a single time. This sequence joins TRBV5-5 and TRBJ1-2; D remains ambiguous. In germline, CDR1 is SGHKS, CDR2 YYEKEE (reference sequence). Trimming cost V 0 bases and J 2 bases, with 8 bases left between them. The CDR3 is made up of 14 amino acids. The CDR3: CASSLETVNYGYTF. Written as DNA, the CDR3 is TGTGCCAGCAGCTTGGAGACGGTAAACTATGGCTACACCTTC.

The CDR3 here is CASSPAGESRYEQYF. In DNA, the CDR3 is TGCGCCAGCAGCCCTGCAGGGGAGTCGCGGTACGAGCAGTACTTC. The chain uses TRBV4-1 and TRBJ2-7; tentative D call: TRBD1 (6 bases). CDR1 is MGHRA and CDR2 is YSYEKL in the germline V gene. The CDR3 contains 15 residues. V lost 4 bases and J lost 4, with 17 bases in between.

This clonotype is a singleton in its sample. One base separates it from a far larger clone, so it is likely a read error. V usage is TRBV7-2 and J usage is TRBJ2-3, with D perhaps matching TRBD2 (5 bases). Germline CDR1 and CDR2: SGHTA and FQGNSA. CDR3 length: 13 amino acids. The CDR3 sequence: CASGLAQTDTQYF. The CDR3 DNA sequence: TGTGCCAGCGGCTTAGCGCAGACAGATACGCAGTATTTT.

Ten or more counts support this clonotype. This chain links TRBV6-2 or TRBV6-3 with TRBJ1-1; D might be TRBD1 (5 bases). CDR1 MNHEY and CDR2 SVGEGT come from the germline V gene. Trimming took 0 bases from V and 1 from J, leaving 9 bases between them. The CDR3 extends over 15 amino acids. The CDR3 nucleotides read TGTGCCAGCAGTTACTCGGCAGGGTGGAACACTGAAGCTTTCTTT. Translated, it gives CASSYSAGWNTEAFF.

This clonotype occurred a few times. The rearrangement joins TRBV19 to TRBJ1-1; D ambiguous. The V end lost 7 bases, the J end lost 2 bases, and 8 bases lay between the germline ends. The CDR3 is 12 residues long. Germline assignment: CDR1 LNHDA and CDR2 SQIVND (reference sequence). The CDR3 nucleotides are TGTGCCAGTAAACGAACCAACACTGAAGCTTTCTTT. This translates into CASKRTNTEAFF.

This clonotype was seen repeatedly, ten times or more. J is TRBJ2-1 and V is TRBV12-3 or TRBV12-4; TRBD2 aligns across 9 bases. This CDR3 is 15 amino acids long. Germline trimming cut 6 bases from V and 8 bases from J; bases unmatched to any gene: 11. In nucleotides, the CDR3 is TGTGCCAGCAGCCCTCCTGCGGGGGGGCCCCATGAGCAGTTCTTC. It codes for CASSPPAGGPHEQFF.

About this clonotype: A read error may be the cause here, since a much bigger clone is one base away. The chain combines TRBV6-2 or TRBV6-3 with TRBJ2-5; D is possibly TRBD1 (5 bases). The DNA end is more similar to TRBJ2-7, so the J call may be wrong. There are 17 residues in the CDR3. CDR1 is MNHEY and CDR2 is SVGEGT in the germline V gene. CDR3: CASSYAARAQSAYEQYF. CDR3 bases: TGTGCCAGCAGTTACGCTGCCAGGGCGCAGTCCGCCTACGAGCAGTACTTC.